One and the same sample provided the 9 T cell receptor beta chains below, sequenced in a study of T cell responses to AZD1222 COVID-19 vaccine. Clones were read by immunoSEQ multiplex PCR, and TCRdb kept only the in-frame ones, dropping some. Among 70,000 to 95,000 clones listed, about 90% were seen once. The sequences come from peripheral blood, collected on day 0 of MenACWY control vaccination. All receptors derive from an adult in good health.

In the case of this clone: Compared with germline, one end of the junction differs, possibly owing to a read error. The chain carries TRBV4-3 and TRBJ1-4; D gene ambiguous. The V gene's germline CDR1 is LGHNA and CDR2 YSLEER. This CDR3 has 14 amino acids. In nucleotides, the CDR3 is TGCGCCAGCAGCCATTTTTATAGAGAAGAAACACTGTTTTTT. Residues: CASSHFYREETLFF.

The CDR3 spells CASSVVGVNSPLHF. The CDR3 DNA follows: TGTGCCAGCAGCGTAGTAGGGGTCAATTCACCCCTCCACTTT. The rearrangement uses TRBV9 and TRBJ1-6; TRBD1 might be the D (5 bases). This CDR3 comprises 14 residues. The germline CDR1 and CDR2 sequences are SGDLS and YYNGEE. V was pared by 0 bases and J by 7 bases, with 8 bases between.

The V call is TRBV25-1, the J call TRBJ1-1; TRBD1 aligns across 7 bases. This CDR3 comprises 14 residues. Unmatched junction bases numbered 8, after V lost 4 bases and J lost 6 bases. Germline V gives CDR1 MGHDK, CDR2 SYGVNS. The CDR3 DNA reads TGTGCCAGCAGTGGACAGGGTAACAAGGCTGAAGCTTTCTTT. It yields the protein CASSGQGNKAEAFF.

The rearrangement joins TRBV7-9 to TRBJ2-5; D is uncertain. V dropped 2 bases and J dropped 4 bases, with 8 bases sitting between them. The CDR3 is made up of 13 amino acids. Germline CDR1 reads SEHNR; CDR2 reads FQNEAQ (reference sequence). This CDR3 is CASSLSDRETQYF. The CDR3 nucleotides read TGTGCCAGCAGCTTATCAGATCGAGAGACCCAGTACTTC.

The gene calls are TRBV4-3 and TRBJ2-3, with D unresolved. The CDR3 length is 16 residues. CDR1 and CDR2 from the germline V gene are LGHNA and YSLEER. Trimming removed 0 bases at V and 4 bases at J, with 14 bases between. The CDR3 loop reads CASSQDLGSRADTQYF. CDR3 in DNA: TGCGCCAGCAGCCAAGATCTGGGTTCACGGGCAGATACGCAGTATTTT.

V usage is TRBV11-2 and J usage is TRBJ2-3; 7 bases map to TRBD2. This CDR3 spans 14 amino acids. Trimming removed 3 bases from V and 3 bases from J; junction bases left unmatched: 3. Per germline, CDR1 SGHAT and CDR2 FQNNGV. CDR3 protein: CASSFPAGTDTQYF. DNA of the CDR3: TGTGCCAGCAGCTTCCCAGCGGGGACAGATACGCAGTATTTT.

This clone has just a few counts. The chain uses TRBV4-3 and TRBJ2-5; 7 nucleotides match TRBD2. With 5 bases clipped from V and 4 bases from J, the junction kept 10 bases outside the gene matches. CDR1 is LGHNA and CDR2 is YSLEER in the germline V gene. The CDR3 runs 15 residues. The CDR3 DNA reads TGCGCCAGCAGCGTCGGGACTATGGAGGTAGAGACCCAGTACTTC. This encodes CASSVGTMEVETQYF.

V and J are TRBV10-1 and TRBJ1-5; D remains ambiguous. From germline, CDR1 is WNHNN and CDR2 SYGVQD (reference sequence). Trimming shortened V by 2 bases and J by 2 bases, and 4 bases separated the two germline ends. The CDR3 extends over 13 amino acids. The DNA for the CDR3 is TGCGCCAGCAGTGAGAGAGGCAATCAGCCCCAGCATTTT. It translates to CASSERGNQPQHF.

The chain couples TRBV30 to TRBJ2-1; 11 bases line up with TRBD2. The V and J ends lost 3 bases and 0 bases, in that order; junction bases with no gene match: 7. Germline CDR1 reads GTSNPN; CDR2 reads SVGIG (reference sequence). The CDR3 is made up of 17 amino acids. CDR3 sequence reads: CAWRGLAVSSSYNEQFF. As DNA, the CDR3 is TGTGCCTGGAGGGGACTAGCGGTTAGTAGCTCCTACAATGAGCAGTTCTTC.